Described below is a single TCR beta chain sequence and its context. Germline loops: CDR1 SEHNR, CDR2 FQNEAQ (reference sequence). The CDR3 sequence is 15 residues long. V dropped 8 bases and J dropped 1 base, with 17 bases sitting between them. This sample is part of a study of blood T cell repertoires in COVID-19. Per the original data handling: Amplification with reference gene primers provided the estimates of nucleated cell counts. Generated by immunoSEQ multiplex PCR, the TCRdb table keeps only in-frame clones and is missing some. Clonal size and the V and J genes are those of that table, whereas D and trimming came from the DNA. The sample carries about 190,000 clones, about 77% recorded once.

The sequence was collected from a woman aged 80 or older with active or convalescent COVID-19. Sequences were obtained from peripheral blood. This chain connects TRBV7-9 to TRBJ1-1, with a tentative D call TRBD1 (5 bases). CDR3 loop: CASVPRRTPNTEAFF. CDR3 bases: TGTGCCAGCGTCCCCCGTAGGACACCGAACACTGAAGCTTTCTTT.